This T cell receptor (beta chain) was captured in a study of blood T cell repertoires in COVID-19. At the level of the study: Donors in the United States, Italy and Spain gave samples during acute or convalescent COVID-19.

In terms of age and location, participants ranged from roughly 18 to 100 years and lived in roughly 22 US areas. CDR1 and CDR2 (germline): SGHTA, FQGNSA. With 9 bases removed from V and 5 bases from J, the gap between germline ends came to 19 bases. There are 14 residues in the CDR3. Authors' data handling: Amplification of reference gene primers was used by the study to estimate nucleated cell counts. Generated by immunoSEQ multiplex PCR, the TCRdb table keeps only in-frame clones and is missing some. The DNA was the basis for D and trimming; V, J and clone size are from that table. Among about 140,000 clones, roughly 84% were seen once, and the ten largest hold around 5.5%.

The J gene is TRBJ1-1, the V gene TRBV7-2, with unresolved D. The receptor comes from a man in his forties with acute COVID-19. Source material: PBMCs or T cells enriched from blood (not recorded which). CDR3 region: CASRLQRARTEAFF. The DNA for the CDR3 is TGTGCCAGTCGCCTCCAGAGGGCGAGGACTGAAGCTTTCTTT.